Shown below are 15 T cell receptor beta chains from a single sample sequenced in a study of cytotoxic CD8 clonotypes in ibrutinib-treated CLL. Some clones are missing from TCRdb's copy, which holds only in-frame ones; the method was immunoSEQ multiplex PCR. The sample has some 85,000 clones; around 77% are singletons. The sequences come from PBMCs, collected after 24 months of ibrutinib treatment. The source is a human donor with chronic lymphocytic leukemia.

The J gene is TRBJ2-1, the V gene TRBV4-1; D unclear. The CDR3 contains 16 residues. Between the trimmed V and J ends, which lost 1 base and 3 bases, there was a span of 13 bases. The germline CDR1 and CDR2 sequences are MGHRA and YSYEKL. The CDR3 DNA is TGCGCCAGCAGCCAAGGAGGAACACAACACTACAATGAGCAGTTCTTC. Its protein is CASSQGGTQHYNEQFF.

This clone was detected a few times. This rearrangement joins TRBV5-1 to TRBJ2-7; D might be TRBD2 (5 bases). The CDR3 consists of 14 residues. The V gene lost 0 bases and the J gene lost 2 bases, with 9 bases spanning the gap. Germline loops: CDR1 SGHRS, CDR2 YFSETQ. CDR3 sequence: CASSLDGNTYEQYF. CDR3 DNA: TGCGCCAGCAGCTTGGACGGGAACACCTACGAGCAGTACTTC. Together with reference TRBV5-1 and TRBJ2-7, the CDR3 gives the full variable domain: KAGVTQTPRYLIKTRGQQVTLSCSPISGHRSVSWYQQTPGQGLQFLFEYFSETQRNKGNFPGRFSGRQFSNSRSEMNVSTLELGDSALYLCASSLDGNTYEQYFGPGTRLTVT.

This clone showed up many times. The chain joins TRBV5-1 to TRBJ1-1; D is ambiguous. CDR1 is SGHRS, CDR2 YFSETQ, per germline. The CDR3 extends over 14 amino acids. Between the trimmed V and J ends, which lost 3 bases and 6 bases, there was a span of 15 bases. The CDR3: CASSSPTRNAEAFF. CDR3 coding DNA: TGCGCCAGCAGCTCCCCTACTAGGAATGCTGAAGCTTTCTTT.

J is TRBJ2-1 and V is TRBV7-9, with D maybe TRBD2 (5 bases). V was cut by 3 bases and J by 0 bases, with 12 bases left in between. The germline V gene has CDR1 SEHNR and CDR2 FQNEAQ (reference sequence). CDR3 size: 16 residues. DNA for the CDR3: TGTGCCAGCAGCTTGATACCGGGAATCTCCTACAATGAGCAGTTCTTC. Translation gives CASSLIPGISYNEQFF.

The chain is built from TRBV2 and TRBJ2-3; D may be TRBD1 (6 bases). This CDR3 contains 11 residues. Between the trimmed V and J ends, which lost 6 bases and 10 bases, there was a span of 11 bases. CDR1 and CDR2 from the germline V gene are SNHLY and FYNNEI. The CDR3: CASRTGVAQYF. The CDR3 DNA reads TGTGCCAGCAGGACAGGCGTCGCGCAGTATTTT.

Concerning this clone itself: One base away lies a much larger clone, so this may be a sequencing read error. This chain joins TRBV28 and TRBJ1-2; 8 bases match TRBD1. CDR1 and CDR2 from the germline V gene are MDHEN and SYDVKM. This CDR3 contains 13 residues. The ends lost 4 bases at V and 4 bases at J; junction bases unmatched: 2. The CDR3 DNA is TGTGCCAGCAGTTGGACAGGGCCCTATGGCTACACCTTC. Encoded protein: CASSWTGPYGYTF.

This clone was counted only a few times. The rearrangement uses TRBV7-7 and TRBJ2-2; either TRBD1 or TRBD2 may fit D (6 bases each). CDR3 length equals 16 residues. The V gene's germline CDR1 is SSHAT and CDR2 FNYEAQ (reference sequence). V gave up 0 bases and J gave up 3 bases, with 11 bases separating them. The CDR3 sequence is CASSLAGGPDTGELFF. CDR3 DNA: TGTGCCAGCAGCTTAGCTGGGGGGCCGGACACCGGGGAGCTGTTTTTT.

This clone was observed a single time. This chain links TRBV7-9 with TRBJ2-3; D not resolved. Trimming shortened V by 2 bases and J by 3 bases, and 9 bases separated the two germline ends. This CDR3 region has 14 residues. CDR1 and CDR2 from the germline V gene are SEHNR and FQNEAQ (reference sequence). This chain's CDR3 is CASSLQSWTDTQYF. The CDR3 DNA reads TGTGCCAGCAGCTTACAAAGTTGGACAGATACGCAGTATTTT.

The chain employs TRBV29-1 and TRBJ2-5; no definite D call. The germline V gene encodes CDR1 SQVTM and CDR2 ANQGSEA. V was trimmed by 3 bases and J by 5 bases, leaving 16 bases between them. The CDR3 has 14 residues. Here the CDR3 reads CSVDSSYDLETQYF. CDR3 nucleotides: TGCAGCGTTGACTCGAGTTATGATCTGGAGACCCAGTACTTC.

The chain links TRBV5-1 to TRBJ1-6; 7 bases map to TRBD1. This CDR3 comprises 14 residues. CDR1 and CDR2 from the germline V gene are SGHRS and YFSETQ. V shed 2 bases, J shed 10 bases, and the junction held 6 bases outside the gene matches. The CDR3 DNA follows: TGCGCCAGCAGCTTATTAAGGGGGCAATCACCCCTCCACTTT. Its protein product is CASSLLRGQSPLHF.

This CDR3 is CASSSSLSWVSEQYF. In DNA, the CDR3 is TGCGCCAGCAGCTCCAGCTTGTCTTGGGTTTCGGAGCAGTACTTC. The chain carries TRBV5-1 and TRBJ2-7; D is ambiguous. The CDR3 extends over 15 amino acids. The germline V gene encodes CDR1 SGHRS and CDR2 YFSETQ. The V gene lost 3 bases and the J gene lost 7 bases, with 20 bases spanning the gap.

DNA for the CDR3: TGTGCCATCAGTCCAACGACGGACCTCCCGGAACACAATGAGCAGTTCTTC. Its translation: CAISPTTDLPEHNEQFF. The genes are TRBV10-3 and TRBJ2-1; D not certain. Germline V gene sequence: CDR1 ENHRY, CDR2 SYGVKD. Trimming took off 5 bases at V and 5 bases at J, with 22 bases between the two ends. There are 17 residues in the CDR3.

The gene calls are TRBV5-6 and TRBJ1-4, with D hard to call. Germline-derived CDR1 and CDR2 are SGHDT and YYEEEE. Trimming took 0 bases from V and 0 from J, leaving 6 bases between them. This CDR3 contains 15 residues. CDR3 coding DNA: TGTGCCAGCAGCTTGGGGGTAGCAACTAATGAAAAACTGTTTTTT. As protein: CASSLGVATNEKLFF.

This chain connects TRBV28 to TRBJ2-3; D is uncertain. CDR1 MDHEN and CDR2 SYDVKM come from the germline V gene. CDR3 size: 13 residues. Deletions cut 5 bases from V and 0 bases from J, with 6 bases between. The chain's CDR3 is CASSGTSTDTQYF. The CDR3 coding sequence is TGTGCCAGCAGTGGAACGAGCACAGATACGCAGTATTTT.

This chain links TRBV5-8 with TRBJ1-3; the D gene is possibly TRBD1 (6 bases). Germline lookup yields CDR1 SGHTS and CDR2 YDEGEE. Trimming removed 0 bases from V and 0 bases from J, with 7 bases in between. The CDR3 totals 15 residues. CDR3 sequence: CASSLGQASGNTIYF. The CDR3 DNA is TGTGCCAGCAGCTTGGGACAGGCCTCTGGAAACACCATATATTTT.